This TCR beta chain came from a study of STAT5B mutations in CD4+ large granular lymphocyte leukemia. Profiled with immunoSEQ multiplex PCR; TCRdb holds only in-frame clones, not every one. The sample shows more than 30,000 clones, around 90% of them seen only once. General study results and limits: Data were not HLA-matched across samples.

About this clone itself: The antigen remains undetermined.

The TCR originated in a human donor in good health. Specimen: CD4+ T cells from blood buffy coats.

The CDR3 sequence is CASSLAGGIGNEQFF. The CDR3, as DNA: TGTGCCAGCAGTTTAGCGGGAGGGATAGGGAATGAGCAGTTCTTC. The gene calls are TRBV28 and TRBJ2-1; TRBD2 matches 9 bases. The CDR3 consists of 15 residues. Trimming at V came to 2 bases and at J to 7 bases, leaving 6 bases not matched to a gene. CDR1 is MDHEN, CDR2 SYDVKM, per germline.